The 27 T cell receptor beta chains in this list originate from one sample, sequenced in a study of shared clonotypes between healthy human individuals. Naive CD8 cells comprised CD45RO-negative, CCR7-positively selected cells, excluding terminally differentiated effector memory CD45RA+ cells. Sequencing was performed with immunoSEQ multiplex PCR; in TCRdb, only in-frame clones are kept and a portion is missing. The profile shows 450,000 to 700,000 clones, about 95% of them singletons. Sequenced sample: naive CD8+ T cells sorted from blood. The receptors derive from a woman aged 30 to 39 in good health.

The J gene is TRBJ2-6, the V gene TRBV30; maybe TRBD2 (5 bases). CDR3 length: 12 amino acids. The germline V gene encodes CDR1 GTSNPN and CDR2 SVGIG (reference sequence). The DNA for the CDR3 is TGTGCAGCTAGCCCTGGGGCCAACGTCCTGACTTTC. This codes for CAASPGANVLTF.

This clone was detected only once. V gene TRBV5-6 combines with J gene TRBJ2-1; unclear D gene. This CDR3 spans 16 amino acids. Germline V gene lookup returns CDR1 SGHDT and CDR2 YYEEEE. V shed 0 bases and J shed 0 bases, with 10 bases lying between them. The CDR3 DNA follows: TGTGCCAGCAGCTTGGCCGCGGATCACTCCTACAATGAGCAGTTCTTC. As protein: CASSLAADHSYNEQFF.

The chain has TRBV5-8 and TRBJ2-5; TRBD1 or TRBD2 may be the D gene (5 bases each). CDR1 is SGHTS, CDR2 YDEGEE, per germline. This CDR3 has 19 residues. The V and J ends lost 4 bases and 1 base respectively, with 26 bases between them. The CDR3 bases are TGTGCCAGCAGCACGTCGACAGCGGTACCACTTACGCGCCAAGAGACCCAGTACTTC. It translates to CASSTSTAVPLTRQETQYF.

The CDR3 protein is CASSYFLRNEQFF. The CDR3 bases are TGTGCCAGCAGTTATTTTTTACGGAATGAGCAGTTCTTC. The chain combines TRBV2 with TRBJ2-1; D not resolved. The germline gives CDR1 SNHLY, CDR2 FYNNEI. V shed 5 bases and J shed 7 bases, with 12 bases lying between them. The CDR3 totals 13 residues. Together with reference TRBV2 and TRBJ2-1, the CDR3 gives the full variable domain: EPEVTQTPSHQVTQMGQEVILRCVPISNHLYFYWYRQILGQKVEFLVSFYNNEISEKSEIFDDQFSVERPDGSNFTLKIRSTKLEDSAMYFCASSYFLRNEQFFGPGTRLTVL.

The CDR3 spells CASSFYRGRTSNYGYTF. DNA for the CDR3: TGCGCCAGCAGCTTCTACAGGGGGCGAACTTCTAACTATGGCTACACCTTC. The chain links TRBV5-1 to TRBJ1-2; 9 bases agree with TRBD1. The CDR3 totals 17 residues. The germline gives CDR1 SGHRS, CDR2 YFSETQ. V shed 2 bases and J 0 bases; nucleotides not matched to a gene: 8.

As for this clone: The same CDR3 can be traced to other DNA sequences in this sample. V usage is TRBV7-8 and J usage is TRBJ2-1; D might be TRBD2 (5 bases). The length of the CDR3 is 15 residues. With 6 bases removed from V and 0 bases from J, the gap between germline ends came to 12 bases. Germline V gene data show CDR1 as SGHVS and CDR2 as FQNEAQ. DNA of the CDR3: TGTGCCAGCAGAGTCTCTGGGAGCTCCTACAATGAGCAGTTCTTC. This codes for CASRVSGSSYNEQFF.

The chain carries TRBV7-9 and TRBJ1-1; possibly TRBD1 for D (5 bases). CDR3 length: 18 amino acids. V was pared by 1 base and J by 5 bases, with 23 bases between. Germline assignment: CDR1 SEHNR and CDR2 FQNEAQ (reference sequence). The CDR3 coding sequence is TGTGCCAGCAGCTTAGGAATTTGGGGAGACGATTCAGGGACTGAAGCTTTCTTT. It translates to CASSLGIWGDDSGTEAFF.

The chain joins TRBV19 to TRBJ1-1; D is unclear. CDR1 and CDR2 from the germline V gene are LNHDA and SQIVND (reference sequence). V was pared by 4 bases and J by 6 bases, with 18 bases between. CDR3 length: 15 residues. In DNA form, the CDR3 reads TGTGCCAGTAGTACCTCTCGTGAGGGATCCCCTGAAGCTTTCTTT. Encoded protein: CASSTSREGSPEAFF.

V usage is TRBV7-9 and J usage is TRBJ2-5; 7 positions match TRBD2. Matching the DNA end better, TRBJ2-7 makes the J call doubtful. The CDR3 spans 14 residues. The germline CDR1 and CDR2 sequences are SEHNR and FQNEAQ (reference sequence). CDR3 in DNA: TGTGCCAGCAGCTTAGATTCCCGGGGGGTCGAGCAGTACTTC. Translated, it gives CASSLDSRGVEQYF.

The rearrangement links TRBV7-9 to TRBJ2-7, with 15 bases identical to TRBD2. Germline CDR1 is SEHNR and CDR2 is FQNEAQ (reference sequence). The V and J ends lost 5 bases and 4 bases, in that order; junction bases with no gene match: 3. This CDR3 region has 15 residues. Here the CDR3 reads CASSPGTSGRYEQYF. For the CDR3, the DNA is TGTGCCAGCAGCCCGGGGACTAGCGGGAGGTACGAGCAGTACTTC.

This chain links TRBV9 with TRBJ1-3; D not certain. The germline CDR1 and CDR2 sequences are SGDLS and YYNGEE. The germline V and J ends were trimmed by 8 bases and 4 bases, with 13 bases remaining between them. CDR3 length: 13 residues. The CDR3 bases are TGTGCCAGTCGGGCTGCCGGGGGAAACACCATATATTTT. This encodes CASRAAGGNTIYF.

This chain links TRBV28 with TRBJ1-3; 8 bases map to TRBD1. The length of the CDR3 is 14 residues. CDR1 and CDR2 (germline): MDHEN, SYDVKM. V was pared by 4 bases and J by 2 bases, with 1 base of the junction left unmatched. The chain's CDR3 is CASSSTGAGNTIYF. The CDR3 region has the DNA TGTGCCAGCAGTTCGACAGGGGCTGGAAACACCATATATTTT.

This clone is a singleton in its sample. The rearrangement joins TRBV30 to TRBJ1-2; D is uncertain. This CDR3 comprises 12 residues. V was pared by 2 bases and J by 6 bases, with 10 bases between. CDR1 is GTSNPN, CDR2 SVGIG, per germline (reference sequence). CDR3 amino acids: CAWSKVTDGYTF. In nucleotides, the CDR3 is TGTGCCTGGAGTAAAGTCACGGATGGCTACACCTTC. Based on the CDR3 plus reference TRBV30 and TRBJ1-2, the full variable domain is SQTIHQWPATLVQPVGSPLSLECTVEGTSNPNLYWYRQAAGRGLQLLFYSVGIGQISSEVPQNLSASRPQDRQFILSSKKLLLSDSGFYLCAWSKVTDGYTFGSGTRLTVV.

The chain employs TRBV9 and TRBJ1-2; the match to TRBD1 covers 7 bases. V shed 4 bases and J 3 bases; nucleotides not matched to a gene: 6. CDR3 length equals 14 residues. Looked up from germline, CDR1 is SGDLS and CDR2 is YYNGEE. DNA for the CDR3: TGTGCCAGCAGCCCACAGGGGCCGTACTATGGCTACACCTTC. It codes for CASSPQGPYYGYTF.

The CDR3 coding sequence is TGTGCCAGCAGCGCAGGGACCTATGGCTACACCTTC. This translates into CASSAGTYGYTF. V usage is TRBV5-4 and J usage is TRBJ1-2, with D maybe TRBD1 (5 bases). Germline V CDR1 and CDR2: SGHNT, YYREEE (reference sequence). V lost 4 bases and J lost 4, with 8 bases in between. The CDR3 is made up of 12 amino acids.

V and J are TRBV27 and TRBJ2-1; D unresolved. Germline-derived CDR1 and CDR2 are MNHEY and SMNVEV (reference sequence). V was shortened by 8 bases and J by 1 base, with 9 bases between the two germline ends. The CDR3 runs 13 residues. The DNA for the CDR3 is TGTGCCAGCCAGAAGACTTCCTACAATGAGCAGTTCTTC. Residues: CASQKTSYNEQFF.

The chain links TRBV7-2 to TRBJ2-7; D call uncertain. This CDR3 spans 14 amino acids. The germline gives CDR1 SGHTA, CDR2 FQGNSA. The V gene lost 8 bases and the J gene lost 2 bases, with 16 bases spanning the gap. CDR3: CASLGSLPPYEQYF. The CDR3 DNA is TGTGCCAGCTTAGGGTCACTCCCCCCCTACGAGCAGTACTTC.

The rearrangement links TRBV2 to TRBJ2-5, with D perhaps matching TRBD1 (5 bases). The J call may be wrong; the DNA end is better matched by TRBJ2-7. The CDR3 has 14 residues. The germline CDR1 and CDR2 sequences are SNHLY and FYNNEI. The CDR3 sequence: CASIHRQYSYEQYF. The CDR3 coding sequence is TGTGCCAGCATTCACAGGCAGTACTCCTACGAGCAGTACTTC.

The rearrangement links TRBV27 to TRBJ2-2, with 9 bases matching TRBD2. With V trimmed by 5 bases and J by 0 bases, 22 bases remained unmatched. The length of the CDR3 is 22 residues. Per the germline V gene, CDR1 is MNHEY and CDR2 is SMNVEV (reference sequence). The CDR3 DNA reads TGTGCCAGCAGTCCAACGCAGGTGTGGGAGACTAGCGGAGGGACGAACACCGGGGAGCTGTTTTTT. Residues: CASSPTQVWETSGGTNTGELFF.

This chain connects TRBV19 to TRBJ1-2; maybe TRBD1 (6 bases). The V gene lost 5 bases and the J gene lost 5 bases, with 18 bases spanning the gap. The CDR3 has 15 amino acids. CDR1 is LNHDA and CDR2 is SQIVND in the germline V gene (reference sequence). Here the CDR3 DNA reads TGTGCCAGTAGTCTCCAGGACAGTGGACGGTATGGCTACACCTTC. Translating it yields CASSLQDSGRYGYTF. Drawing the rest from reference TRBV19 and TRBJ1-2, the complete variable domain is DGGITQSPKYLFRKEGQNVTLSCEQNLNHDAMYWYRQDPGQGLRLIYYSQIVNDFQKGDIAEGYSVSREKKESFPLTVTSAQKNPTAFYLCASSLQDSGRYGYTFGSGTRLTVV.

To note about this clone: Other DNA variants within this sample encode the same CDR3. CDR3 loop: CSASYTDTQYF. In DNA, the CDR3 is TGCAGTGCTAGCTACACAGATACGCAGTATTTT. The V gene is TRBV20-1, the J gene TRBJ2-3; D is unresolved. Trimming left V 3 bases short and J 2 bases short, with 3 bases between. This CDR3 region has 11 residues. Germline-derived CDR1 and CDR2 are DFQATT and SNEGSKA (reference sequence).

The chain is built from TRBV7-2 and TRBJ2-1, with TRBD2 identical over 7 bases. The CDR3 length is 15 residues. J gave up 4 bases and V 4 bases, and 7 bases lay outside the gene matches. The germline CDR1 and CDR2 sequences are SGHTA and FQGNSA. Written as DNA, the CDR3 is TGTGCCAGCAGCTCATTAGCGGGCGCGTACAATGAGCAGTTCTTC. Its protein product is CASSSLAGAYNEQFF. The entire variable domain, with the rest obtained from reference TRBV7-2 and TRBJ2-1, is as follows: GAGVSQSPSNKVTEKGKDVELRCDPISGHTALYWYRQSLGQGLEFLIYFQGNSAPDKSGLPSDRFSAERTGGSVSTLTIQRTQQEDSAVYLCASSSLAGAYNEQFFGPGTRLTVL.

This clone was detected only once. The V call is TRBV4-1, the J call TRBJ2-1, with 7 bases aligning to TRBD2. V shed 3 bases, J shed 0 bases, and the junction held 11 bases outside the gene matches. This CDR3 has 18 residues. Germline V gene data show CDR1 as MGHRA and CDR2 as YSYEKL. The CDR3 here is CASSQPRAGWSSYNEQFF. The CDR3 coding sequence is TGCGCCAGCAGCCAGCCTCGAGCGGGATGGAGCTCCTACAATGAGCAGTTCTTC.

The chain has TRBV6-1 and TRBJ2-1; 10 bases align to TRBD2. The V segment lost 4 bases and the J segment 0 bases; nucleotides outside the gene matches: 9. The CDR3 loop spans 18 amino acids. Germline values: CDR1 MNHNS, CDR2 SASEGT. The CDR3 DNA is TGTGCCAGCAGTGTTCCGGGACTAGCGTTCAGCTCCTACAATGAGCAGTTCTTC. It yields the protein CASSVPGLAFSSYNEQFF.

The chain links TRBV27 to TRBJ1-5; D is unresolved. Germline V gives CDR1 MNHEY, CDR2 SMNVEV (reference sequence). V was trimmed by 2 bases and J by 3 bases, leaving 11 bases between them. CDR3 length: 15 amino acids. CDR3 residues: CASSLGRTSNQPQHF. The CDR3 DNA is TGTGCCAGCAGTTTAGGGAGGACGTCCAATCAGCCCCAGCATTTT.

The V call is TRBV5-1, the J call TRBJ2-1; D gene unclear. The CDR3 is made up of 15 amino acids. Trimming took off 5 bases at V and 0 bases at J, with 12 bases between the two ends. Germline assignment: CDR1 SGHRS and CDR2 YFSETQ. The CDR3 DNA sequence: TGCGCCAGCAGGTGGTTGGAGAGCTCCTACAATGAGCAGTTCTTC. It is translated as CASRWLESSYNEQFF.

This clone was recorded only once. This CDR3 is CASSLSGMTYEQYF. The CDR3 DNA is TGTGCCAGCAGTTTGAGCGGGATGACCTACGAGCAGTACTTC. This rearrangement joins TRBV28 to TRBJ2-7, with TRBD2 identical over 7 bases. This CDR3 has 14 residues. CDR1 is MDHEN, CDR2 SYDVKM, per germline. V was pared by 3 bases and J by 2 bases, with 4 bases of the junction left unmatched.